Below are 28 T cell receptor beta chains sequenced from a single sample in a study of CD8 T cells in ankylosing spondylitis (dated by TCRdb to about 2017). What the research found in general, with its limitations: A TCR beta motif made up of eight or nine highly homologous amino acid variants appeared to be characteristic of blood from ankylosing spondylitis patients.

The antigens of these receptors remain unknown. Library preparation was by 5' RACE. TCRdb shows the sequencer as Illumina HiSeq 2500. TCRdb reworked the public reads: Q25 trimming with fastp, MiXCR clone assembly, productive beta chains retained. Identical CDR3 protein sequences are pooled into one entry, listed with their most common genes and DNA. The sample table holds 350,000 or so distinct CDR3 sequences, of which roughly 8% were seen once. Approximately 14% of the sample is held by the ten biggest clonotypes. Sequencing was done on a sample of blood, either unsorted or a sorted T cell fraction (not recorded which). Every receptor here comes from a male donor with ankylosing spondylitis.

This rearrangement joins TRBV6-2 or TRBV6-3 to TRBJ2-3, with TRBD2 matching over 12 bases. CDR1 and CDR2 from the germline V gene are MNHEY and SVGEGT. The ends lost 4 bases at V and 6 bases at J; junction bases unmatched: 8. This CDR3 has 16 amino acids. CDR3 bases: TGTGCCAGCAGTTCCGGACTAGCGGGACCATTCGATACGCAGTATTTT. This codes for CASSSGLAGPFDTQYF.

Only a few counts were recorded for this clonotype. In nucleotides, the CDR3 is TGTGCCAGCAGCATACATAGGCGGAACACTGAAGCTTTCTTT. Amino acids: CASSIHRRNTEAFF. The chain combines TRBV7-8 with TRBJ1-1; D gene unclear. Trimming shortened V by 5 bases and J by 1 base, and 11 bases separated the two germline ends. Germline V gene lookup returns CDR1 SGHVS and CDR2 FQNEAQ. This CDR3 spans 14 amino acids. Full variable domain (outside the CDR3, taken from reference TRBV7-8 and TRBJ1-1): GAGVSQSPRYKVAKRGQDVALRCDPISGHVSLFWYQQALGQGPEFLTYFQNEAQLDKSGLPSDRFFAERPEGSVSTLKIQRTQQEDSAVYLCASSIHRRNTEAFFGQGTRLTVV.

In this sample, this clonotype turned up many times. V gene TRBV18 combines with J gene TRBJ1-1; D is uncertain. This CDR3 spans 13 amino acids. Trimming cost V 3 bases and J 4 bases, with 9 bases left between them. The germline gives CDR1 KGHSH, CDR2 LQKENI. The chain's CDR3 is CASSPGWATEAFF. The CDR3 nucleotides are TGTGCCAGCTCACCCGGGTGGGCCACTGAAGCTTTCTTT.

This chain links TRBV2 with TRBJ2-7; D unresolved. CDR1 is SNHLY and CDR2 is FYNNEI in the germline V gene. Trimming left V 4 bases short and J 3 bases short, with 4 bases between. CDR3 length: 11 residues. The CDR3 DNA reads TGTGCCAGCAGTGCTAACTACGAGCAGTACTTC. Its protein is CASSANYEQYF.

The CDR3 DNA is TGTGCCAGCTCACCCAATTTAGGCGGTCAGCCCCAGCATTTT. Its translation is CASSPNLGGQPQHF. The V call is TRBV18, the J call TRBJ1-5; D not certain. Trimming took 3 bases from V and 6 from J, leaving 12 bases between them. The CDR3 length is 14 residues. The germline V gene has CDR1 KGHSH and CDR2 LQKENI.

As DNA, the CDR3 is TGTGCCAGCAGCTTAGAAGTCCGACTCTACGAGCAGTACTTC. Translated: CASSLEVRLYEQYF. V is TRBV11-2 and J is TRBJ2-7, with D unresolved. CDR1 SGHAT and CDR2 FQNNGV come from the germline V gene. This CDR3 contains 14 residues. The V and J ends lost 0 bases and 3 bases respectively, with 9 bases between them.

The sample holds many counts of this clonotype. The CDR3 DNA reads TGCGCCAGCAGCTTGGAGGGGACGTTGGTTGAAGCTTTCTTT. It specifies CASSLEGTLVEAFF. The chain has TRBV5-1 and TRBJ1-1, with D possibly matching TRBD1 (5 bases). The CDR3 covers 14 residues. Germline V gene lookup returns CDR1 SGHRS and CDR2 YFSETQ. Trimming cost V 0 bases and J 7 bases, with 13 bases left between them.

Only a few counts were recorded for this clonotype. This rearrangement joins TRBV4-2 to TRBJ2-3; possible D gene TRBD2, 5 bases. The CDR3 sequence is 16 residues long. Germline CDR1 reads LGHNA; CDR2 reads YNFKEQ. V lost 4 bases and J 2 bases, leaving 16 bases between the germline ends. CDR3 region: CASSPDRGYVTDTQYF. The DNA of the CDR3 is TGTGCCAGCAGCCCAGACCGGGGATATGTCACAGATACGCAGTATTTT.

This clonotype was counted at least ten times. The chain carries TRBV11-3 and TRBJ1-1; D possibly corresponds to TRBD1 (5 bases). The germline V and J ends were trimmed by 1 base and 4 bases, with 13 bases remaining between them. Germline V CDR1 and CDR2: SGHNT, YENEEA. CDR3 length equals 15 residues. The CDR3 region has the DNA TGTGCCAGCAGCTTAGCCGGGGCTCGGAGCACTGAAGCTTTCTTT. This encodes CASSLAGARSTEAFF.

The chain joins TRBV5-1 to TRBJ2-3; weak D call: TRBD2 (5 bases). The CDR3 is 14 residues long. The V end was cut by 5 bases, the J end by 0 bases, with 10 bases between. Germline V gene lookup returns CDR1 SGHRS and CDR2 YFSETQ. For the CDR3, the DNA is TGCGCCAGCAGGGCAGCGGACAGCACAGATACGCAGTATTTT. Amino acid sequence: CASRAADSTDTQYF.

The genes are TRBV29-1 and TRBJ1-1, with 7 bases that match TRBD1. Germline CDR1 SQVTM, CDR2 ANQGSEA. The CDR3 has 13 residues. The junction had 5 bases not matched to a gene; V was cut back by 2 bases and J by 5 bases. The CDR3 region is CSVEQGDWTEAFF. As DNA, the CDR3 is TGCAGCGTTGAACAGGGGGACTGGACTGAAGCTTTCTTT.

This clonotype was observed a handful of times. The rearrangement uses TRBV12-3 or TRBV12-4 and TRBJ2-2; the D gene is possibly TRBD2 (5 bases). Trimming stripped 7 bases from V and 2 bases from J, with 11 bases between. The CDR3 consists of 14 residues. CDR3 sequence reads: CASKHPGNTGELFF. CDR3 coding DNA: TGTGCCAGCAAACATCCGGGAAACACCGGGGAGCTGTTTTTT.

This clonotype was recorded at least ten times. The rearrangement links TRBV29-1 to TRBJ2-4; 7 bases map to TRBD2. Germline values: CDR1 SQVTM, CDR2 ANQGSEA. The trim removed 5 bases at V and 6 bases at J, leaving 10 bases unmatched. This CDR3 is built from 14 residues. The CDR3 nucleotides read TGCAGCGTTATGGGGGGGACTATTATAAACATTCAGTACTTC. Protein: CSVMGGTIINIQYF.

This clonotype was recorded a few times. The CDR3 bases are TGCAGCGTTGAAAGGCCAGGAGGCGAGCAGTACTTC. This gives the protein CSVERPGGEQYF. The gene calls are TRBV29-1 and TRBJ2-7; weak D call: TRBD2 (5 bases). Germline V CDR1 and CDR2: SQVTM, ANQGSEA. The V end lost 2 bases, the J end lost 6 bases, and 11 bases lay between the germline ends. The CDR3 contains 12 residues.

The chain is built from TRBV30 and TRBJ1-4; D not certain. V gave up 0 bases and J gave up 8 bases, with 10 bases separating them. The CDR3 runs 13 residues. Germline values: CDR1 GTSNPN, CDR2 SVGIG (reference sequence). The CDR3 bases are TGTGCCTGGAGTGTATCAGCAGAGGAAAAACTGTTTTTT. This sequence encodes CAWSVSAEEKLFF.

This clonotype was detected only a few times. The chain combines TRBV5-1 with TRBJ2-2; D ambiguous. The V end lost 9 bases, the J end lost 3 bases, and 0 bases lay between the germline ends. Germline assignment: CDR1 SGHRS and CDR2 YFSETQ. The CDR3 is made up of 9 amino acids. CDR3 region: CANTGELFF. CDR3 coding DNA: TGCGCCAACACCGGGGAGCTGTTTTTT.

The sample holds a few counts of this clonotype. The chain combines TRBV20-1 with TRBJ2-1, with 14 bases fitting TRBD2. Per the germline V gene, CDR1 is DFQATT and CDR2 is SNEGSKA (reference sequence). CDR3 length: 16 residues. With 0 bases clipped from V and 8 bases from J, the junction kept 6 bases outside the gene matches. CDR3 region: CSARDPGTSGSYEQFF. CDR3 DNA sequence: TGCAGTGCTAGAGATCCCGGGACTAGCGGGAGCTATGAGCAGTTCTTC.

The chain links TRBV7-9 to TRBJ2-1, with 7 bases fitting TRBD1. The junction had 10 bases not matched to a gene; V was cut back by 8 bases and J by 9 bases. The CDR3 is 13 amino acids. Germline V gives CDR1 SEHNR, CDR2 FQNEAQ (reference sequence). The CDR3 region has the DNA TGTGCCAGCGACCAGGGGGAGAATATTGAGCAGTTCTTC. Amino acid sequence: CASDQGENIEQFF.

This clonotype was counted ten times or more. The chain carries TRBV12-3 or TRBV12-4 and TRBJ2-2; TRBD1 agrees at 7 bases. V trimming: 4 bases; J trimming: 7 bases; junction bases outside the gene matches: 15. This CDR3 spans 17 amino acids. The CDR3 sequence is CASSSRIGTVDRGELFF. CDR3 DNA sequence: TGTGCCAGCAGTTCCCGTATCGGGACAGTTGACCGCGGGGAGCTGTTTTTT.

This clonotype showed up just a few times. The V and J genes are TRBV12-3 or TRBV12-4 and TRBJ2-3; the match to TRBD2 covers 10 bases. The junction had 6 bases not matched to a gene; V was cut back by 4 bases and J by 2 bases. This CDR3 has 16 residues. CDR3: CASSSPLAGVTDTQYF. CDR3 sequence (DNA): TGTGCCAGCAGTTCTCCGCTAGCGGGAGTCACAGATACGCAGTATTTT.

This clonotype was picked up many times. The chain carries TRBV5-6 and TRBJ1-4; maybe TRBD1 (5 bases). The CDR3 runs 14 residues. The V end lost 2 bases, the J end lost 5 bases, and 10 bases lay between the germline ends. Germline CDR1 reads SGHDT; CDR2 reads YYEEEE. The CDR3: CASSFGAGNEKLFF. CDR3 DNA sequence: TGTGCCAGCAGCTTCGGCGCAGGGAATGAAAAACTGTTTTTT.

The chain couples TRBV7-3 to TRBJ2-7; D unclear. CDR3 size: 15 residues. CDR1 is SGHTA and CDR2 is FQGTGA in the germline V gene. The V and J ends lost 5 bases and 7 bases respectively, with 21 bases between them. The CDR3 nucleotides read TGTGCCAGCAGCCAAGCGAGACCCTCTCTGCGGGAGCAGTACTTC. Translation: CASSQARPSLREQYF.

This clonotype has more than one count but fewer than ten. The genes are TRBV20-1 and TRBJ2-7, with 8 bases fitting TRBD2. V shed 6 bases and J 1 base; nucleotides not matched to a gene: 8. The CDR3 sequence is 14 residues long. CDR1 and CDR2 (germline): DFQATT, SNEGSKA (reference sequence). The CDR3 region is CSALSTSVSYEQYF. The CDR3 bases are TGCAGTGCCCTGTCGACTAGCGTTTCCTACGAGCAGTACTTC.

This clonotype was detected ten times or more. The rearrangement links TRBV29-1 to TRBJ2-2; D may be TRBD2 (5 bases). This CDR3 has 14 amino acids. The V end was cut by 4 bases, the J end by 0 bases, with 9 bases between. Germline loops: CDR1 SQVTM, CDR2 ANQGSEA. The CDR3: CSVGRRTNTGELFF. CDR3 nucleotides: TGCAGCGTTGGTAGGAGGACGAACACCGGGGAGCTGTTTTTT.

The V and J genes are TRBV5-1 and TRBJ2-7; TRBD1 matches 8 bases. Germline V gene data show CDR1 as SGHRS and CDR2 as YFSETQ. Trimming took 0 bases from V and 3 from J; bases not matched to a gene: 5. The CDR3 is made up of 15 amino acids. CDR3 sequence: CASSLAPDRGYEQYF. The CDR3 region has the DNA TGCGCCAGCAGCTTGGCACCAGACAGGGGCTACGAGCAGTACTTC.

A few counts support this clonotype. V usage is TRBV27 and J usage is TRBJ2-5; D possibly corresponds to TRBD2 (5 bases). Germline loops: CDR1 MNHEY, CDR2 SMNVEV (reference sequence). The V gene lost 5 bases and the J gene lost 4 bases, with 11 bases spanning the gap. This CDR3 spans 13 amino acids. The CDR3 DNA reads TGTGCCAGCAGTGAAGTAGGAGGAGAGACCCAGTACTTC. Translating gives CASSEVGGETQYF.

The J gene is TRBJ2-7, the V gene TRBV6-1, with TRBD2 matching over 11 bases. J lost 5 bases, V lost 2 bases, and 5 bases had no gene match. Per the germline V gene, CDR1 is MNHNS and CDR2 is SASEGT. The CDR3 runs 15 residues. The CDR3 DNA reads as TGTGCCAGCAGTGAAAGTAGCGGGAGGGCCCACGAGCAGTACTTC. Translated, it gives CASSESSGRAHEQYF.

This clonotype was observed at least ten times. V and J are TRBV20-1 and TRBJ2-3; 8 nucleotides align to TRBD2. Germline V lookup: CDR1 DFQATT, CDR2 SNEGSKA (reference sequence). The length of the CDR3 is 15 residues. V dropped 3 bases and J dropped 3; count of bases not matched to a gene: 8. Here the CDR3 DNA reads TGCAGTGCTAGGGCCGGTCGCGGGAGGACAGATACGCAGTATTTT. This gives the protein CSARAGRGRTDTQYF.